The sequence of this T cell receptor (beta chain) was determined in a study of blood T cell repertoires in COVID-19. Study-wide background: The United States, Italy and Spain were the sources of the acute and convalescent COVID-19 samples. The analysed material was cDNA or gDNA that came from T cells, B-cell-depleted T cells, or PBMCs.

Seattle enrolled patients during active infection and tracked them longitudinally. V lost 3 bases and J lost 10, with 14 bases in between. The CDR3 loop spans 14 amino acids. CDR1 SGHDT and CDR2 YYEEEE come from the germline V gene. In the source study's methods: Reference gene primers were amplified, and this amplification served to estimate nucleated cell counts. The protocol was immunoSEQ multiplex PCR, while the TCRdb copy is restricted to in-frame clones and leaves out a portion. That table furnishes V, J and clone size, whereas the DNA furnished D and trimming. The sample contains 200,000 to 300,000 clones, 75% to 85% of which appear only once. The table lists this clone with a count of one.

The sequenced material came from peripheral blood. The source is a man aged 50-60 years with COVID-19, enrolled during active disease. V usage is TRBV5-6 and J usage is TRBJ1-6; D may be TRBD1 (5 bases). In nucleotides, the CDR3 is TGTGCCAGCAGCTCAGGGTATGAGGAGTCACCCCTCCACTTT. Encoded protein: CASSSGYEESPLHF.